The 8 T cell receptor beta chains given below trace back to one sample, sequenced in a study of blood T cell repertoires in COVID-19. Assay: immunoSEQ multiplex PCR; the TCRdb copy retains only in-frame clones and omits some. The sample yields hundreds of thousands of clones, approximately 81% seen once. Material for sequencing was peripheral blood. Every receptor here comes from a woman aged 18 to 35 with acute or convalescent COVID-19.

The chain uses TRBV15 and TRBJ1-4, with 7 bases lining up with TRBD1. The CDR3 runs 16 residues. Germline V gene lookup returns CDR1 LNHNV and CDR2 YYDKDF (reference sequence). V was clipped by 2 bases and J by 2 bases; unmatched bases: 5. The CDR3 DNA reads TGTGCCACCAGCAGATCCAACAGGGGCACTAATGAAAAACTGTTTTTT. Translating it yields CATSRSNRGTNEKLFF.

In this sample, this clone turned up once. The chain recombines TRBV6-5 with TRBJ1-6; 9 bases are shared with TRBD1. The CDR3 length is 13 residues. The V gene's germline CDR1 is MNHEY and CDR2 SVGAGI. V shed 6 bases, J shed 9 bases, and the junction held 3 bases outside the gene matches. CDR3 DNA sequence: TGTGCCAGCAGGGGACAGGGAGGTTCACCCCTCCACTTT. Translation: CASRGQGGSPLHF.

Of note for this clone: The same CDR3 can be traced to other DNA sequences in this sample. The chain links TRBV7-9 to TRBJ1-1; 9 nucleotides match TRBD1. Germline lookup yields CDR1 SEHNR and CDR2 FQNEAQ (reference sequence). This CDR3 contains 15 residues. Trimming at V came to 4 bases and at J to 0 bases, leaving 3 bases not matched to a gene. The CDR3 loop reads CASSSGTGLNTEAFF. CDR3 sequence (DNA): TGTGCCAGCAGCTCCGGGACAGGGCTGAACACTGAAGCTTTCTTT.

The chain combines TRBV5-1 with TRBJ1-4; 7 bases fit TRBD1. Germline values: CDR1 SGHRS, CDR2 YFSETQ. This CDR3 is 14 amino acids long. The ends lost 5 bases at V and 6 bases at J; junction bases unmatched: 7. The CDR3 loop reads CASSAGTADEKLFF. CDR3 coding DNA: TGCGCCAGCAGTGCCGGGACAGCCGATGAAAAACTGTTTTTT.

This sequence joins TRBV28 and TRBJ2-7; 8 nucleotides agree with TRBD1. Per the germline V gene, CDR1 is MDHEN and CDR2 is SYDVKM. The CDR3 totals 15 residues. Unmatched junction bases numbered 7, after V lost 5 bases and J lost 1 base. CDR3 sequence: CASSPVGTGSYEQYF. The DNA of the CDR3 is TGTGCCAGCAGTCCCGTGGGGACAGGATCCTACGAGCAGTACTTC.

This clone has just one count. V usage is TRBV5-4 and J usage is TRBJ1-5, with D maybe TRBD1 (6 bases). Per germline, CDR1 SGHNT and CDR2 YYREEE (reference sequence). V was trimmed by 0 bases and J by 4 bases, leaving 11 bases between them. This CDR3 region has 15 residues. The CDR3 coding sequence is TGTGCCAGCAGCTTGGGCTGGGGGCCAAATCAGCCCCAGCATTTT. Protein: CASSLGWGPNQPQHF.

The chain recombines TRBV9 with TRBJ2-2, with D maybe TRBD1 (5 bases). Germline lookup yields CDR1 SGDLS and CDR2 YYNGEE. This CDR3 has 15 amino acids. V was pared by 0 bases and J by 7 bases, with 13 bases between. The CDR3 here is CASSVANQGIGELFF. DNA for the CDR3: TGTGCCAGCAGCGTAGCTAATCAGGGTATCGGGGAGCTGTTTTTT.

This chain uses TRBV6-5 with TRBJ2-1, with 8 bases that match TRBD2. Germline trimming cut 7 bases from V and 0 bases from J; bases unmatched to any gene: 5. The CDR3 runs 15 residues. CDR1 is MNHEY and CDR2 is SVGAGI in the germline V gene. CDR3 sequence: CASTLRGGSYNEQFF. For the CDR3, the DNA is TGTGCCAGCACCTTACGGGGGGGCTCCTACAATGAGCAGTTCTTC.